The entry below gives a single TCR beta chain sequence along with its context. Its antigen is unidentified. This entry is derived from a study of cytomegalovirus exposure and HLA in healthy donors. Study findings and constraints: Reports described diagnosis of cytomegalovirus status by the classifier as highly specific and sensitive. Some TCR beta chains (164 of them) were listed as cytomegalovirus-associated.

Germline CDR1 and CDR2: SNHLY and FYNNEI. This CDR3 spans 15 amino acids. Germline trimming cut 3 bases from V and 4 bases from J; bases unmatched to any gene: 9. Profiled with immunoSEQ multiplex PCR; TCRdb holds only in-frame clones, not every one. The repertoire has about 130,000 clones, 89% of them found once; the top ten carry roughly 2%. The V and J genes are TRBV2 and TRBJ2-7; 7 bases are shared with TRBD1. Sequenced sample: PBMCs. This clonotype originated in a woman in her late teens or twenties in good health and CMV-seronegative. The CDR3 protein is CASSDYTGANYEQYF. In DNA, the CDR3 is TGTGCCAGCAGTGACTATACAGGGGCGAATTACGAGCAGTACTTC. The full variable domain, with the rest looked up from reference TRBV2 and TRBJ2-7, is EPEVTQTPSHQVTQMGQEVILRCVPISNHLYFYWYRQILGQKVEFLVSFYNNEISEKSEIFDDQFSVERPDGSNFTLKIRSTKLEDSAMYFCASSDYTGANYEQYFGPGTRLTVT.